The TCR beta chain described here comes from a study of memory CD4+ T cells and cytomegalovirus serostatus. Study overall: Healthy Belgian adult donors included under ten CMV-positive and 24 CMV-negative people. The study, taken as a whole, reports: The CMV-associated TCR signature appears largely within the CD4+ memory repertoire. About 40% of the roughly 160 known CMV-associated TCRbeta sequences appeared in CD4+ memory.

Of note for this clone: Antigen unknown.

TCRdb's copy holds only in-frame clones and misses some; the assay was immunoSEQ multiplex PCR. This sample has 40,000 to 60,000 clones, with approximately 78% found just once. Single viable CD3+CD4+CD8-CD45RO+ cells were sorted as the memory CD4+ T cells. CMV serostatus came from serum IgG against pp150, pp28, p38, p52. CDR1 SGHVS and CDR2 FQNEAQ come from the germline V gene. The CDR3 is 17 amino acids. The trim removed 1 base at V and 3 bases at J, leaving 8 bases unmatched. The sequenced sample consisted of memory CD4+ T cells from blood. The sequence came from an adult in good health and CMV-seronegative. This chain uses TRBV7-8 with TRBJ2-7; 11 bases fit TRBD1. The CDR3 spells CASSLVSAGTGGYEQYF. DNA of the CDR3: TGTGCCAGCAGCTTAGTTTCCGCGGGGACAGGGGGCTACGAGCAGTACTTC.